Listed below are T cell receptor beta chains from one sample, sequenced in a study of metastatic and nonmetastatic thyroid tumors. TCRdb re-analyzed the PCR reads using MiXCR. The repertoire consists of under 20,000 clones, with 16% occurring once and the leading ten covering roughly 20%. Specimen: blood. These receptors all stem from a male donor with papillary thyroid cancer or a benign thyroid nodule (not recorded which). Some clones in this sample may be carry-over from other donors' samples. CDR3s include the opening cysteine and the closing phenylalanine or tryptophan. D genes are given only for firm matches. Where a row states a size, it is once, few, many or the class of an expanded clone; other rows omit it.

j_gene | d_gene | v_gene | abundance | CDR3aa | CDR3nt
TRBJ2-1 | - | TRBV4-1 | - | CASRSESSYNEQFF | TGCGCCAGCAGAAGCGAGAGCTCCTACAATGAGCAGTTCTTC
TRBJ2-3 | - | TRBV7-2 | many | CASSVGLTSTDTQYF | TGTGCCAGCAGCGTTGGACTTACTAGCACAGATACGCAGTATTTT
TRBJ2-7 | - | TRBV11-3 | - | CASSSTDSSYEQYF | TGTGCCAGCAGCTCGACAGATAGCTCCTACGAGCAGTACTTC
TRBJ2-6 | TRBD2 | TRBV20-1 | - | CSARQLAGVPSGANVLTF | TGCAGTGCTCGACAACTAGCGGGAGTTCCCTCTGGGGCCAACGTCCTGACTTTC
TRBJ2-1 | TRBD2 | TRBV7-9 | many | CASSLSSGARGEQFF | TGTGCCAGCAGCTTGTCAAGCGGGGCTAGGGGTGAGCAGTTCTTC
TRBJ1-3 | - | TRBV30 | many | CAWSVGVSGNTIYF | TGTGCCTGGAGTGTGGGTGTCTCTGGAAACACCATATATTTT
TRBJ1-2 | - | TRBV12-3/TRBV12-4 | few | CASSLAVKGGAYGYTF | TGTGCCAGCAGTTTAGCGGTCAAGGGGGGCGCCTATGGCTACACCTTC
TRBJ2-7 | TRBD2 | TRBV11-2 | - | CASSLEGSGTYEQYF | TGTGCCAGCAGCTTAGAGGGTAGCGGGACCTACGAGCAGTACTTC
TRBJ2-3 | - | TRBV4-1 | many | CASSQSNAKWGPDTQYF | TGCGCCAGCAGCCAGTCCAACGCAAAGTGGGGCCCAGATACGCAGTATTTT
TRBJ2-7 | TRBD1 | TRBV7-9 | many | CASSQDRDDYEQYF | TGTGCCAGCAGCCAAGACAGGGACGACTACGAGCAGTACTTC
TRBJ1-2 | TRBD1 | TRBV4-2 | many | CASSPQGATNGYTF | TGTGCCAGCAGCCCCCAGGGGGCCACTAATGGCTACACCTTC
TRBJ1-5 | TRBD1 | TRBV20-1 | medium-sized | CSATKGQGSNQPQHF | TGCAGTGCCACGAAAGGACAGGGCAGCAATCAGCCCCAGCATTTT
TRBJ2-1 | TRBD2 | TRBV20-1 | - | CSARGLADYNEQFF | TGCAGTGCTAGAGGGCTAGCGGACTACAATGAGCAGTTCTTC
TRBJ1-5 | - | TRBV27 | many | CASSQKRTQPQHF | TGTGCCAGCAGTCAGAAAAGGACACAACCCCAGCATTTT
TRBJ1-3 | - | TRBV5-1 | medium-sized | CASSLFAQFSGNTIYF | TGCGCCAGCAGCTTGTTCGCCCAGTTCTCTGGAAACACCATATATTTT
TRBJ1-1 | - | TRBV30 | - | CAWRSSVWTEAFF | TGTGCCTGGAGGAGTTCGGTATGGACTGAAGCTTTCTTT
TRBJ2-7 | - | TRBV3-1 | medium-sized | CASSGAVYEQYF | TGTGCCAGCAGTGGGGCGGTCTACGAGCAGTACTTC
TRBJ2-7 | - | TRBV27 | many | CASSLLATSYEQYF | TGTGCCAGCAGTTTACTTGCCACCTCCTACGAGCAGTACTTC
TRBJ2-3 | - | TRBV28 | - | CASSPPTELTDTQYF | TGTGCCAGCAGTCCCCCGACAGAGCTCACAGATACGCAGTATTTT
TRBJ1-6 | - | TRBV20-1 | medium-sized | CSAREKEKINSPLHF | TGCAGTGCTAGAGAAAAAGAAAAGATCAATTCACCCCTCCACTTT
TRBJ2-7 | - | TRBV28 | many | CASSFWGNNEQYF | TGTGCCAGCAGTTTCTGGGGGAACAACGAGCAGTACTTC
TRBJ1-2 | - | TRBV29-1 | many | CSVDPGHSNYGYTF | TGCAGCGTTGACCCGGGACACAGTAACTATGGCTACACCTTC
TRBJ2-5 | TRBD2 | TRBV11-2 | many | CASSLGTSGRGRGETQYF | TGTGCCAGCAGCTTAGGGACTAGCGGGAGGGGTCGGGGAGAGACCCAGTACTTC
TRBJ1-1 | - | TRBV4-3 | - | CASSQDISDNTEAFF | TGCGCCAGCAGCCAAGATATTTCCGATAACACTGAAGCTTTCTTT
TRBJ1-6 | - | TRBV7-2 | - | CASSLDGVGSPLHF | TGTGCCAGCAGCTTAGACGGGGTAGGTTCACCCCTCCACTTT
TRBJ2-1 | TRBD2 | TRBV6-1 | many | CASSSGLVSNEQFF | TGTGCCAGCAGTTCGGGACTAGTCTCGAATGAGCAGTTCTTC
TRBJ2-5 | - | TRBV9 | many | CASSVVGTQETQYF | TGTGCCAGCAGCGTAGTGGGGACCCAAGAGACCCAGTACTTC
TRBJ2-5 | - | TRBV2 | many | CASSGDFQETQYF | TGTGCCAGCAGTGGGGACTTCCAAGAGACCCAGTACTTC
TRBJ2-1 | - | TRBV3-1 | many | CASSQTAGSYNEQFF | TGTGCCAGCAGCCAAACGGCGGGTTCCTACAATGAGCAGTTCTTC
TRBJ2-7 | TRBD2 | TRBV20-1 | few | CSAREGGGWDYEQYF | TGCAGTGCTAGAGAGGGCGGGGGTTGGGACTACGAGCAGTACTTC
TRBJ2-2 | - | TRBV9 | many | CASSVLGTGELFF | TGTGCCAGCAGCGTACTTGGGACCGGGGAGCTGTTTTTT
TRBJ1-2 | - | TRBV6-6 | many | CASSYSTENYGYTF | TGTGCCAGCAGTTACTCTACGGAAAACTATGGCTACACCTTC
TRBJ2-2 | - | TRBV29-1 | many | CSVYRCTGELFF | TGCAGCGTTTACAGGTGTACCGGGGAGCTGTTTTTT
TRBJ2-1 | - | TRBV6-2/TRBV6-3 | many | CASRPFDTGVHNEQFF | TGTGCCAGCAGGCCCTTTGATACGGGAGTCCACAATGAGCAGTTCTTC
TRBJ1-2 | - | TRBV6-1 | many | CASRYRDGYTF | TGTGCCAGCAGATACAGGGATGGCTACACCTTC
TRBJ2-6 | - | TRBV3-1 | many | CASSQDSGSGANVLTF | TGTGCCAGCAGCCAAGATAGCGGCTCTGGGGCCAACGTCCTGACTTTC
TRBJ2-1 | TRBD2 | TRBV18 | - | CASSPPRAGGYHNEQFF | TGTGCCAGCTCACCACCTAGAGCGGGAGGATACCACAATGAGCAGTTCTTC
TRBJ1-3 | - | TRBV30 | many | CAWKAGAGNTIYF | TGTGCCTGGAAGGCGGGGGCGGGAAACACCATATATTTT
TRBJ2-1 | TRBD2 | TRBV18 | many | CASSSPLAGGPHEQFF | TGTGCCAGCTCATCTCCCCTAGCGGGAGGGCCGCATGAGCAGTTCTTC
TRBJ2-4 | TRBD1 | TRBV7-2 | many | CASAWDSSNIQYF | TGTGCCAGCGCCTGGGACAGTTCCAACATTCAGTACTTC
TRBJ2-2 | - | TRBV4-1 | many | CASSQSLSNTGELFF | TGCGCCAGCAGCCAAAGCCTCTCGAACACCGGGGAGCTGTTTTTT
TRBJ2-4 | - | TRBV27 | many | CASSSTYSVRGKNIQYF | TGTGCCAGCAGTTCTACTTACTCAGTCCGGGGCAAAAACATTCAGTACTTC
TRBJ2-1 | TRBD2 | TRBV27 | many | CASSSRTSGGNEQFF | TGTGCCAGCAGTTCCCGGACTAGCGGGGGCAATGAGCAGTTCTTC
TRBJ1-2 | - | TRBV28 | many | CASSSPLWGVDNYGYTF | TGTGCCAGCAGTTCCCCCCTTTGGGGAGTAGATAACTATGGCTACACCTTC
TRBJ2-7 | - | TRBV13 | many | CASSWTDDRIHEQYF | TGTGCCAGCAGCTGGACAGACGATAGGATCCACGAGCAGTACTTC
TRBJ2-3 | TRBD2 | TRBV6-1 | - | CASSVPSGRAEDTQYF | TGTGCCAGCAGTGTCCCTAGCGGGAGGGCCGAAGATACGCAGTATTTT
TRBJ2-3 | TRBD2 | TRBV27 | many | CASSQSGLAGGGTDTQYF | TGTGCCAGCAGCCAATCGGGACTAGCGGGAGGTGGGACAGATACGCAGTATTTT
TRBJ2-3 | TRBD2 | TRBV13 | - | CASSGLLVPGTSGADTQYF | TGTGCCAGCAGCGGATTACTCGTCCCCGGGACTAGCGGTGCTGATACGCAGTATTTT
TRBJ2-3 | TRBD2 | TRBV12-3/TRBV12-4 | many | CASSLIAGGIADTQYF | TGTGCCAGCAGTTTAATAGCGGGAGGAATCGCAGATACGCAGTATTTT
TRBJ1-1 | - | TRBV20-1 | - | CSARRGDTEAFF | TGCAGTGCTAGGAGGGGTGACACTGAAGCTTTCTTT
TRBJ1-1 | - | TRBV7-3 | many | CASSPLGAGTEAFF | TGTGCCAGCAGCCCCTTGGGGGCCGGAACTGAAGCTTTCTTT
TRBJ2-7 | - | TRBV11-2 | - | CASSPPALFTYEQYF | TGTGCCAGCAGCCCCCCAGCACTATTTACCTACGAGCAGTACTTC
TRBJ2-3 | - | TRBV4-3 | medium-sized | CASSFGQEVPDTQYF | TGCGCCAGCAGTTTCGGGCAGGAGGTCCCAGATACGCAGTATTTT